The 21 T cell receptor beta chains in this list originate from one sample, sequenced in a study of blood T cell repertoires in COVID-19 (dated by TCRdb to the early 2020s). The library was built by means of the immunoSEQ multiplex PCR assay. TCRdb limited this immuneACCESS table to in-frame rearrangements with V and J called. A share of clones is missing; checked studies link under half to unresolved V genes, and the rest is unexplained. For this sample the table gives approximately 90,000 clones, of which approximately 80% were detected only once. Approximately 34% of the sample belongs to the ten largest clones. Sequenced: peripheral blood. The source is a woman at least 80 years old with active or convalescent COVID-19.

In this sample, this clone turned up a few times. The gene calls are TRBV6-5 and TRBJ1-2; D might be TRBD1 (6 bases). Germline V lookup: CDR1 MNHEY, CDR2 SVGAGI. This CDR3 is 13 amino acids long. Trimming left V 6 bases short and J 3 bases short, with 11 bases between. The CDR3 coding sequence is TGTGCCAGCAGGAGGGGGTCTCACTATGGCTACACCTTC. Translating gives CASRRGSHYGYTF.

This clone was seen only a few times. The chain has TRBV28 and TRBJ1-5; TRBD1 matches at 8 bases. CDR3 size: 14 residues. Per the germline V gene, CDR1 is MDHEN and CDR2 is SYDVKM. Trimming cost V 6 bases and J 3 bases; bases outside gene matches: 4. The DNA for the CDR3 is TGTGCCAGCAGACCGGGACAGGACAATCAGCCCCAGCATTTT. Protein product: CASRPGQDNQPQHF. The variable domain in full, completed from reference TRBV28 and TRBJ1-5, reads DVKVTQSSRYLVKRTGEKVFLECVQDMDHENMFWYRQDPGLGLRLIYFSYDVKMKEKGDIPEGYSVSREKKERFSLILESASTNQTSMYLCASRPGQDNQPQHFGDGTRLSIL.

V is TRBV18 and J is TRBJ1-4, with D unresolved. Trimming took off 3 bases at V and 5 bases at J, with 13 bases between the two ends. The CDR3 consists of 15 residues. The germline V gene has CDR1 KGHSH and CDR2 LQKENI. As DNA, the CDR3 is TGTGCCAGCTCACCCCGCCACGGGGAGAATGAAAAACTGTTTTTT. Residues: CASSPRHGENEKLFF.

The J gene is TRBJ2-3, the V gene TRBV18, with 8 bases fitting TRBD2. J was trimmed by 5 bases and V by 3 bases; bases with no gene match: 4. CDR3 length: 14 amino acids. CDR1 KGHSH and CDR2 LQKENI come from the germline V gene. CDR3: CASSPGLAGDTQYF. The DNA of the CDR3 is TGTGCCAGCTCACCCGGGCTAGCGGGAGATACGCAGTATTTT.

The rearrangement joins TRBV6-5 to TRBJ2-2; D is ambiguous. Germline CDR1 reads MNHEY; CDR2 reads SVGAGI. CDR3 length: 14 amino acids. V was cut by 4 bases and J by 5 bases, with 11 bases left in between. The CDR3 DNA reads TGTGCCAGCAGTTCCCACTTGTTTACCGGGGAGCTGTTTTTT. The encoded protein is CASSSHLFTGELFF.

The CDR3 loop is CASRRETGGVYNEQFF. The CDR3 region has the DNA TGTGCCAGCAGGAGGGAGACAGGGGGCGTCTACAATGAGCAGTTCTTC. The chain recombines TRBV5-6 with TRBJ2-1; 10 nucleotides agree with TRBD1. The V gene end was trimmed by 5 bases and the J gene end by 3 bases; junction bases not matched to a gene: 8. Germline V CDR1 and CDR2: SGHDT, YYEEEE. The CDR3 spans 16 residues.

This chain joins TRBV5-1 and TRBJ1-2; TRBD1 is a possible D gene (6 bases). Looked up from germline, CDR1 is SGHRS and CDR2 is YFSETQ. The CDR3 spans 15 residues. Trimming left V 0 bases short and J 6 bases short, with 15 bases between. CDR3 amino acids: CASSLEGVPAHGYTF. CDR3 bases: TGCGCCAGCAGCTTGGAGGGGGTCCCGGCTCATGGCTACACCTTC.

The CDR3 reads CASSTNGQGDSEQYF. The CDR3 coding sequence is TGTGCCAGTAGTACCAATGGACAGGGGGACTCCGAGCAGTACTTC. The chain joins TRBV19 to TRBJ2-7; 10 bases agree with TRBD1. The CDR3 loop spans 15 amino acids. After removal of 4 bases from V and 6 bases from J, the junction contained 9 bases not matched to a gene. Germline lookup yields CDR1 LNHDA and CDR2 SQIVND (reference sequence).

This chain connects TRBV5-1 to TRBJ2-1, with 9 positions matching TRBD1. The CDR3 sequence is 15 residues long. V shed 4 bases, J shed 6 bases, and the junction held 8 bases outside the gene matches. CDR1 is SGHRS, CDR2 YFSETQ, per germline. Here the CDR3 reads CASSSRDRDRNEQFF. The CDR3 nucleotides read TGCGCCAGCAGCAGCCGGGACAGGGATCGCAATGAGCAGTTCTTC.

CDR3 amino acids: CASSFGGQSYEQYF. The DNA of the CDR3 is TGTGCCAGCAGTTTCGGGGGGCAGTCCTACGAGCAGTACTTC. The chain carries TRBV28 and TRBJ2-7, with a tentative D call TRBD2 (7 bases). V dropped 3 bases and J dropped 1 base, with 10 bases sitting between them. This CDR3 contains 14 residues. Germline V gene sequence: CDR1 MDHEN, CDR2 SYDVKM.

For the CDR3, the DNA is TGTGCCAGCAGCGCGGGACAGGGGAACTATGGCTACACCTTC. Protein: CASSAGQGNYGYTF. The V gene is TRBV9, the J gene TRBJ1-2; 10 bases are a match to TRBD1. Germline V CDR1 and CDR2: SGDLS, YYNGEE. The CDR3 runs to 14 residues. The trim removed 3 bases at V and 2 bases at J, leaving 1 base unmatched.

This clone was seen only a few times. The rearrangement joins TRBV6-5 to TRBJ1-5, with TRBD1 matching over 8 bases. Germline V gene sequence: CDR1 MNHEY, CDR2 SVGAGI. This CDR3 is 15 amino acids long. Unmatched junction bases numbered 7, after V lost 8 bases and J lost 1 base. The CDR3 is CASLPGQGSNQPQHF. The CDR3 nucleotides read TGTGCCAGCTTACCCGGACAGGGAAGCAATCAGCCCCAGCATTTT.

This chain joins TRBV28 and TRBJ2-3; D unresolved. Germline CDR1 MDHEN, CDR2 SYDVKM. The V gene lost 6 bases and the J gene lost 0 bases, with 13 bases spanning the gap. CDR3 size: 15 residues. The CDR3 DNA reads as TGTGCCAGCAGCCCCCACAAGTCTAGCACAGATACGCAGTATTTT. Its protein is CASSPHKSSTDTQYF.

The CDR3 spells CASSFRTGPYEQYF. In DNA, the CDR3 is TGCGCCAGCAGCTTCCGGACAGGGCCCTACGAGCAGTACTTC. J is TRBJ2-7 and V is TRBV5-1, with TRBD1 matching over 8 bases. The junction had 3 bases not matched to a gene; V was cut back by 2 bases and J by 2 bases. The CDR3 length is 14 residues. The V gene's germline CDR1 is SGHRS and CDR2 YFSETQ.

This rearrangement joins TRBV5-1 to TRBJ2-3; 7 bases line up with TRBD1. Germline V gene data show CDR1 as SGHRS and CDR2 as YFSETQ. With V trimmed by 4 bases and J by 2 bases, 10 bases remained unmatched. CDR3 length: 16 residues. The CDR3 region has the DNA TGCGCCAGCAGCCCACCTATACAGGGGTCCACAGATACGCAGTATTTT. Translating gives CASSPPIQGSTDTQYF.

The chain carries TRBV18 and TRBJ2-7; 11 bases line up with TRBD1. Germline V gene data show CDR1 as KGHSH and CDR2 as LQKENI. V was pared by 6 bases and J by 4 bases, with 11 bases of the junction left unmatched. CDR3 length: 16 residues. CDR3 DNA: TGTGCCAGCTCTCTGGTCGCCGGGACAGGGGGTTACGAGCAGTACTTC. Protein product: CASSLVAGTGGYEQYF. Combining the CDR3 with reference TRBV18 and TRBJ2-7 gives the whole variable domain NAGVMQNPRHLVRRRGQEARLRCSPMKGHSHVYWYRQLPEEGLKFMVYLQKENIIDESGMPKERFSAEFPKEGPSILRIQQVVRGDSAAYFCASSLVAGTGGYEQYFGPGTRLTVT.

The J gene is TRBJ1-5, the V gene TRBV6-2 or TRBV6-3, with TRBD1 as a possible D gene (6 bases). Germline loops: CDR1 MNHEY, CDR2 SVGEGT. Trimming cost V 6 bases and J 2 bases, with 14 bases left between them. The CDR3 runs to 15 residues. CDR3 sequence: CASSKTGRGNQPQHF. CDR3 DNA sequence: TGTGCCAGCAGCAAAACAGGGAGGGGCAATCAGCCCCAGCATTTT.

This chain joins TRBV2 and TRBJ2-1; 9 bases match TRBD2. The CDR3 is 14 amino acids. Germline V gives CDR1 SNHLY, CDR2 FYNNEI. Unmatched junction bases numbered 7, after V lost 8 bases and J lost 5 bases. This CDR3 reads CASLRGRADNEQFF. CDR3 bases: TGTGCCAGCCTTCGCGGGAGGGCCGACAATGAGCAGTTCTTC.

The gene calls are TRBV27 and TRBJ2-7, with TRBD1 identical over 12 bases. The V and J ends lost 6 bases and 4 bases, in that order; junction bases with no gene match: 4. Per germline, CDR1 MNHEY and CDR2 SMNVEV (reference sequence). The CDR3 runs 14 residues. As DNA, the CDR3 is TGTGCCAGCAGCCGGGACAGGGGGCTGTACGAGCAGTACTTC. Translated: CASSRDRGLYEQYF.

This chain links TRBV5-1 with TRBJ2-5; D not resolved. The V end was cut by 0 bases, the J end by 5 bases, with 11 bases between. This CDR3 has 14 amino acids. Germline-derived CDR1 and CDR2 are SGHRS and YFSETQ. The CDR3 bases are TGCGCCAGCAGCTTGGATACGGGTTGGGAGACCCAGTACTTC. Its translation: CASSLDTGWETQYF.

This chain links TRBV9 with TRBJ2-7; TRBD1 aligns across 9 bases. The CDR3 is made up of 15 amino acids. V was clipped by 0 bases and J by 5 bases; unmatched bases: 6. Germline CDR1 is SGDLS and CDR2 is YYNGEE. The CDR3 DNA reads TGTGCCAGCAGCGTAGGCGGGACAGGGACCAACGAGCAGTACTTC. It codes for CASSVGGTGTNEQYF.